This paragraph reports one TCR beta chain. After removal of 5 bases from V and 4 bases from J, the junction contained 12 bases not matched to a gene. The CDR3 totals 16 residues. CDR1 MDHEN and CDR2 SYDVKM come from the germline V gene. This entry comes from a study of blood T cell repertoires in COVID-19. Across the whole study: T cells, B-cell-depleted T cells, or PBMCs provided the cDNA or gDNA that served as material.

In the source study's methods: Amplification of reference gene primers provided the estimated nucleated cell counts. This table comes from immunoSEQ multiplex PCR, and its TCRdb copy is limited to in-frame clones, with some not included. Clone size and V and J calls were adopted from that table, with D and trimming inferred from the DNA. The top ten clones hold around 4.5% of a sample with about 310,000 clones, nearly 90% of them seen once. The specimen sequenced was PBMCs or T cells enriched from blood (not recorded which). The rearrangement uses TRBV28 and TRBJ2-5; the match to TRBD2 covers 8 bases. The clonotype originates from a young woman with acute COVID-19. The CDR3 DNA reads TGTGCCAGCAGTACAATAGCGGGACCGACCCCAGAGACCCAGTACTTC. As protein: CASSTIAGPTPETQYF.